The rows below give T cell receptor beta chains drawn from one sample of a study of spatial heterogeneity in lung cancer. Each CDR3 protein is one row after TCRdb ran MiXCR on the 5' RACE reads. Altogether 30,000 to 40,000 distinct CDR3 sequences are present, 3% to 3.5% being singletons, with the ten largest covering around 36%. The material sequenced was normal lung tissue next to the tumor, taken at surgery. The receptors originated from a male donor with early-stage non-small cell lung cancer. The CDR3 runs from the conserved cysteine through the conserved F or W. Each record gives: clone size, V gene, J gene, D gene, CDR3 DNA, CDR3 protein. D genes are given only for firm matches. The size of a clone is reported for some rows only, either as once, few or many, or as a class for expanded clones.

many	TRBV7-9	TRBJ1-1	.	TGTGCCAGCAGCTCCCCGGGGCGGACTGAAGCTTTCTTT	CASSSPGRTEAFF
many	TRBV18	TRBJ1-1	.	TGTGCCAGCTCGTTCGGGGAGAACACTGAAGCTTTCTTT	CASSFGENTEAFF
many	TRBV6-2/TRBV6-3	TRBJ2-1	TRBD2	TGTGCCAGCAGTTCCGCGGCTAGCGGGGGCTTTGGAGAGCAGTTCTTC	CASSSAASGGFGEQFF
many	TRBV6-6	TRBJ2-7	TRBD1	TGTGCCAGCAGTTTACAGGGGCCGGGTGAGCAGTACTTC	CASSLQGPGEQYF
few	TRBV12-3/TRBV12-4	TRBJ2-1	.	TGTGCCAGCACCATGGCACCTACCTACAATGAGCAGTTCTTC	CASTMAPTYNEQFF
many	TRBV20-1	TRBJ1-5	.	TGCAGTGCTAGTATGGTCCTCTCCTATAGCAATCAGCCCCAGCATTTT	CSASMVLSYSNQPQHF
many	TRBV20-1	TRBJ1-1	.	TGCAGTGCTCAACACACAGGGTACACTGAAGCTTTCTTT	CSAQHTGYTEAFF
.	TRBV12-3/TRBV12-4	TRBJ1-5	.	TGTGCCAGCAGTGGACAGACCGGGCCCCAGCATTTT	CASSGQTGPQHF
many	TRBV27	TRBJ2-1	TRBD2	TGTGCCAGCAGTTTAGGGGGGGGTCGTGAGCAGTTCTTC	CASSLGGGREQFF
.	TRBV7-6	TRBJ1-3	TRBD1	TGTGCCAGCAGCAGGGGACAGGGGGCTGGAAACACCATATATTTT	CASSRGQGAGNTIYF